This T cell receptor beta chain was identified during a study of T cell changes during pregnancy in multiple sclerosis. The V gene's germline CDR1 is MGHRA and CDR2 YSYEKL. The CDR3 extends over 14 amino acids. Trimming shortened V by 0 bases and J by 5 bases, and 9 bases separated the two germline ends. The data were produced by immunoSEQ multiplex PCR, yet TCRdb's version contains in-frame clones alone and is incomplete. Counted here are 15,000 to 20,000 clones, 88% occurring once; the ten biggest clones make up nearly 5.5%. The source was CD8+ T cells from peripheral blood mononuclear cells, collected after pregnancy. The TCR comes from a female donor in good health, enrolled as a control in a pregnancy study. J is TRBJ2-3 and V is TRBV4-1, with D possibly TRBD1 on 6 matching bases. The DNA for the CDR3 is TGCGCCAGCAGCCAAGATTTGGACAGAGATACGCAGTATTTT. The encoded protein is CASSQDLDRDTQYF.